A single sample is the source of the 14 T cell receptor beta chains below, sequenced in a study of T cell changes during pregnancy in multiple sclerosis. Clones were read by immunoSEQ multiplex PCR, and TCRdb kept only the in-frame ones, dropping some. Altogether 65,000 to 90,000 clones are present, roughly 92% being singletons, with the ten largest covering 2.8%. Sample: peripheral blood, taken in the third trimester of pregnancy. These receptors were collected from a female donor in good health, enrolled as a control in a pregnancy study.

V and J are TRBV10-2 and TRBJ1-5; D is unresolved. CDR1 WSHSY and CDR2 SAAADI come from the germline V gene. The CDR3 consists of 14 residues. Trimming stripped 3 bases from V and 7 bases from J, with 13 bases between. As DNA, the CDR3 is TGCGCCAGCAGTGACCGGCTCTCCAGGCAGCCCCAGCATTTT. It specifies CASSDRLSRQPQHF.

This rearrangement joins TRBV25-1 to TRBJ2-5, with D perhaps matching TRBD2 (6 bases). The V and J ends lost 1 base and 5 bases respectively, with 8 bases between them. Germline V CDR1 and CDR2: MGHDK, SYGVNS. The CDR3 totals 13 residues. Here the CDR3 reads CASSELLAETQYF. The DNA of the CDR3 is TGTGCCAGCAGTGAATTACTAGCTGAGACCCAGTACTTC.

The table lists this clone with a count of one. The chain links TRBV28 to TRBJ2-2; 10 bases line up with TRBD1. Germline CDR1 MDHEN, CDR2 SYDVKM. Germline trimming cut 4 bases from V and 3 bases from J; bases unmatched to any gene: 2. The CDR3 sequence is 15 residues long. The CDR3 sequence: CASSSGTGDTGELFF. The CDR3, as DNA: TGTGCCAGCAGTTCGGGGACAGGGGACACCGGGGAGCTGTTTTTT.

This chain joins TRBV7-2 and TRBJ2-3; a weak D match, TRBD1 (5 bases). The CDR3 has 14 amino acids. The V gene lost 4 bases and the J gene lost 4 bases, with 12 bases spanning the gap. Germline assignment: CDR1 SGHTA and CDR2 FQGNSA. CDR3 coding DNA: TGTGCCAGCAGCTCCAGGGCGGTCGCAGATACGCAGTATTTT. Protein: CASSSRAVADTQYF.

The chain uses TRBV7-8 and TRBJ1-1; D unclear. The V gene lost 1 base and the J gene lost 14 bases, with 5 bases spanning the gap. The CDR3 runs to 9 residues. Germline V gene data show CDR1 as SGHVS and CDR2 as FQNEAQ. CDR3 protein: CASSLESFF. In nucleotides, the CDR3 is TGTGCCAGCAGCTTAGAGAGCTTCTTT.

V is TRBV9 and J is TRBJ1-5, with D hard to call. This CDR3 comprises 11 residues. Trimming removed 10 bases at V and 6 bases at J, with 11 bases between. CDR1 SGDLS and CDR2 YYNGEE come from the germline V gene. CDR3 protein: CAWIPGQPQHF. In DNA, the CDR3 is TGTGCCTGGATACCGGGTCAGCCCCAGCATTTT.

CDR3: CASSLASLSGNTIYF. The DNA for the CDR3 is TGTGCCAGCAGCTTGGCGAGTCTCTCTGGAAACACCATATATTTT. The V gene is TRBV5-6, the J gene TRBJ1-3; D unclear. Trimming took 0 bases from V and 0 from J, leaving 7 bases between them. Germline CDR1 SGHDT, CDR2 YYEEEE. This CDR3 is 15 amino acids long.

The J gene is TRBJ2-2, the V gene TRBV7-2; TRBD2 is a possible D gene (6 bases). The CDR3 contains 16 residues. Germline values: CDR1 SGHTA, CDR2 FQGNSA. Trimming shortened V by 5 bases and J by 3 bases, and 16 bases separated the two germline ends. Here the CDR3 reads CASSRTSSYYTGELFF. The CDR3, as DNA: TGTGCCAGCAGCCGAACTAGCAGTTATTACACCGGGGAGCTGTTTTTT.

The table lists this clone with a few counts. J is TRBJ2-1 and V is TRBV9, with D hard to call. Germline V lookup: CDR1 SGDLS, CDR2 YYNGEE. The germline V and J ends were trimmed by 10 bases and 4 bases, with 15 bases remaining between them. The length of the CDR3 is 13 residues. CDR3 bases: TGTGCCCCACTAAGTCAAAAGTACAATGAGCAGTTCTTC. This translates into CAPLSQKYNEQFF.

V and J are TRBV6-1 and TRBJ2-4; 8 nucleotides align to TRBD1. CDR1 MNHNS and CDR2 SASEGT come from the germline V gene. The CDR3 contains 16 residues. The V and J ends lost 1 base and 6 bases, in that order; junction bases with no gene match: 8. The CDR3 coding sequence is TGTGCCAGCAGTGAAGTATACACAGGGGGGAGAAACATTCAGTACTTC. Its protein is CASSEVYTGGRNIQYF.

The rearrangement joins TRBV2 to TRBJ2-2; no firm D call. Per germline, CDR1 SNHLY and CDR2 FYNNEI. The CDR3 length is 13 residues. V dropped 4 bases and J dropped 1 base, with 4 bases sitting between them. The CDR3 reads CASSGGNTGELFF. The CDR3 region has the DNA TGTGCCAGCAGTGGAGGGAACACCGGGGAGCTGTTTTTT.

The CDR3 loop is CASSFDGGGTYNEQFF. CDR3 bases: TGTGCCAGCAGCTTCGACGGGGGGGGCACCTACAATGAGCAGTTCTTC. V is TRBV7-2 and J is TRBJ2-1, with 8 positions matching TRBD2. CDR3 length: 16 amino acids. J gave up 2 bases and V 3 bases, and 6 bases lay outside the gene matches. From germline, CDR1 is SGHTA and CDR2 FQGNSA.

The chain combines TRBV7-9 with TRBJ2-3; a weak D match, TRBD2 (5 bases). The V gene's germline CDR1 is SEHNR and CDR2 FQNEAQ (reference sequence). The CDR3 sequence is 15 residues long. Trimming shortened V by 0 bases and J by 5 bases, and 12 bases separated the two germline ends. The CDR3 sequence is CASSLATSGGDTQYF. CDR3 sequence (DNA): TGTGCCAGCAGCTTAGCGACCAGCGGAGGAGATACGCAGTATTTT.

CDR3 sequence (DNA): TGTGCCAGCAGCTCGCTAGCGGGGGAAGTGGACGAGCAGTACTTC. This gives the protein CASSSLAGEVDEQYF. The chain employs TRBV13 and TRBJ2-7; 10 nucleotides agree with TRBD2. V trimming: 4 bases; J trimming: 5 bases; junction bases outside the gene matches: 8. Germline CDR1 PRHDT, CDR2 FYEKMQ (reference sequence). The CDR3 runs 15 residues.